The rows below give T cell receptor beta chains drawn from one sample of a study of shared clonotypes between healthy human individuals. Produced via immunoSEQ multiplex PCR; TCRdb's table is partial and in-frame only. The repertoire holds some 1,900,000 clones, with just under 95% as singletons. Sequenced material: naive CD8+ T cells sorted from blood. Receptors originate from a man younger than 30 in good health. Both conserved end residues are part of each CDR3.

v_gene: TRBV7-9; CDR3aa: CASSPQEGHLTDTQYF
v_gene: TRBV27; CDR3aa: CASSLADRVGEKLFF
v_gene: TRBV27; CDR3aa: CASSAGTSGYEQYF
v_gene: TRBV7-9; CDR3aa: CASSLPGDTIYF
v_gene: TRBV6-5; CDR3aa: CASSSLAGGWNEQFF
v_gene: TRBV7-9; CDR3aa: CASSLLLGHEQYF
v_gene: TRBV28; CDR3aa: CASSLLPTDTQYF
v_gene: TRBV19; CDR3aa: CASGHDNSPLHF
v_gene: TRBV4-3; CDR3aa: CASSQAPSGSSNNEQFF
v_gene: TRBV7-8; CDR3aa: CASSSNEVHASYEQYF
v_gene: TRBV6-1; CDR3aa: CASRRDSAYEQYF
v_gene: TRBV12-5; CDR3aa: CASGPRQGAIYEQYF
v_gene: TRBV10-3; CDR3aa: CAIYGTGTDGYTF
v_gene: TRBV28; CDR3aa: CASSPDGAGGEKLFF
v_gene: TRBV6-1; CDR3aa: CASRQGATEAFF
v_gene: TRBV9; CDR3aa: CASSVGLGTMNTEAFF
v_gene: TRBV27; CDR3aa: CASSLKGKGYEQYF
v_gene: TRBV2; CDR3aa: CASSEDSGSSYEQYF
v_gene: TRBV27; CDR3aa: CASSSVGVYGANVLTF
v_gene: TRBV4-1; CDR3aa: CASSPFGPGLAYNEQFF
v_gene: TRBV6-6; CDR3aa: CASSYSPQLNTEAFF
v_gene: TRBV7-9; CDR3aa: CASSFSRGGGGYEQYF
v_gene: TRBV10-3; CDR3aa: CAISESKGLAGDNEQFF
v_gene: TRBV14; CDR3aa: CASSQVRGRSTDTQYF
v_gene: TRBV10-3; CDR3aa: CAISEGVSSYNEQFF
v_gene: TRBV5-8; CDR3aa: CASSPDLNGGTDTQYF
v_gene: TRBV11-2; CDR3aa: CASSLDRDEQYF
v_gene: TRBV19; CDR3aa: CASSMRGHSYEQYF
v_gene: TRBV9; CDR3aa: CASTTGGAPGELFF
v_gene: TRBV7-9; CDR3aa: CASSFTSGPSYEQYF
v_gene: TRBV11-2; CDR3aa: CASSFDPSTDTQYF
v_gene: TRBV7-6; CDR3aa: CASSLETTSYNEQFF